The TCR beta chain under discussion was sequenced for a study of OX40 agonist ivuxolimab in advanced cancers. Study-level information: Patients were given ivuxolimab, an antibody that agonizes OX40 (CD134). Checkpoint inhibitors had been given previously to about 38% of patients.

General study findings and limits: Low normalized T-cell clonal expansion was additionally recorded for some nonresponders.

Here immunoSEQ multiplex PCR was the method, and the copy in TCRdb shows in-frame clones only, minus some. The top ten hold about 0.61% of the sample, which has about 68,000 clones, roughly 84% seen once. Samples of blood were obtained at baseline, on cycle 4 day 1, and on cycle 7 day 1. The germline V and J ends were trimmed by 2 bases and 1 base, with 8 bases remaining between them. Germline assignment: CDR1 SQVTM and CDR2 ANQGSEA. This CDR3 region has 14 residues. As regards this clone: Its antigen remains unidentified.

The source was CD4+ or CD8+ T cells sorted from blood, collected in a trial of the OX40 agonist ivuxolimab. This chain connects TRBV29-1 to TRBJ2-2; D ambiguous. This receptor was obtained from an adult with an advanced solid tumor such as melanoma, head and neck, liver or kidney cancer. In nucleotides, the CDR3 is TGCAGCGTTGAACGTGTTAAGAACACCGGGGAGCTGTTTTTT. It yields the protein CSVERVKNTGELFF.